This T cell receptor (beta chain) was identified in a study of blood T cell repertoires in COVID-19. Study information: From T cells, B-cell-depleted T cells, or PBMCs came the material, which was cDNA or gDNA.

After removal of 4 bases from V and 10 bases from J, the junction contained 14 bases not matched to a gene. The CDR3 sequence is 16 residues long. Germline loops: CDR1 LGHDT, CDR2 YNNKEL (reference sequence). This clone was seen a single time. Sequencing was performed with immunoSEQ multiplex PCR; in TCRdb, only in-frame clones are kept and a portion is missing. Found here are roughly 200,000 clones, around 86% of them singletons; the top ten hold approximately 4.2%. The J gene is TRBJ2-1, the V gene TRBV3-1 (or the pseudogene TRBV3-2); TRBD2 matches at 9 bases. Sequencing was carried out using PBMCs or T cells enriched from blood (not recorded which). The clonotype comes from a woman in her thirties or forties with acute COVID-19. As DNA, the CDR3 is TGTGCCAGCAGCCGCGGCCCTAGCGGGGCCGCCAAGGAGCAGTTCTTC. It specifies CASSRGPSGAAKEQFF.